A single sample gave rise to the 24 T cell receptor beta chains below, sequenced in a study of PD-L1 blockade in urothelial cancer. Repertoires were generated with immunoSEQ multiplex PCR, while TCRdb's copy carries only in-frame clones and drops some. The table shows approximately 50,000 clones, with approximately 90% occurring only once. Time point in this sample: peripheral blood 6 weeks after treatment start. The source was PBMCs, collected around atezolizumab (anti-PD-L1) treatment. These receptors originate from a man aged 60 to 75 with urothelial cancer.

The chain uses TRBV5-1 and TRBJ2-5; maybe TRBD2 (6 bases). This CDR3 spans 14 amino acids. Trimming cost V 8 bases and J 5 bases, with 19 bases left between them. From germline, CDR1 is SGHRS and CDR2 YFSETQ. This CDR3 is CASKSQGGFETQYF. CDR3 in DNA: TGCGCCAGTAAATCTCAGGGAGGATTTGAGACCCAGTACTTC.

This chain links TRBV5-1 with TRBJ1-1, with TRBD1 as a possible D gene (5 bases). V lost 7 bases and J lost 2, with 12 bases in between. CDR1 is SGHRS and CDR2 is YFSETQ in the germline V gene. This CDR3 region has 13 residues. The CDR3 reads CASVDSSNTEAFF. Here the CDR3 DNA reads TGCGCCAGCGTTGACAGTTCAAACACTGAAGCTTTCTTT.

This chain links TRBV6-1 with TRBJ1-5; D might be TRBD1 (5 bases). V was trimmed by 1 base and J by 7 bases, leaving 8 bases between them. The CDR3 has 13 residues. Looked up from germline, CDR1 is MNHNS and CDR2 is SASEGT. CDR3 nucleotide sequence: TGTGCCAGCAGTGAAGTTACAGGCCAGCCCCAGCATTTT. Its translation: CASSEVTGQPQHF.

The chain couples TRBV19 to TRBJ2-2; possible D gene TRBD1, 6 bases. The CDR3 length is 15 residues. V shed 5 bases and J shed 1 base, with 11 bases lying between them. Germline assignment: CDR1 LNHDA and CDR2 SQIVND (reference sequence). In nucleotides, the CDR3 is TGTGCCAGTAGTGACCGAGGGGGGAACACCGGGGAGCTGTTTTTT. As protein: CASSDRGGNTGELFF.

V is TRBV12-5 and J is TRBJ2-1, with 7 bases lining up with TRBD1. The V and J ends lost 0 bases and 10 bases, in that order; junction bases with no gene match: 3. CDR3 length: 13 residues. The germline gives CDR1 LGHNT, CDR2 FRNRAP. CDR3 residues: CASGLVSRGEQFF. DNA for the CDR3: TGTGCTAGTGGTTTGGTTTCCAGGGGGGAGCAGTTCTTC.

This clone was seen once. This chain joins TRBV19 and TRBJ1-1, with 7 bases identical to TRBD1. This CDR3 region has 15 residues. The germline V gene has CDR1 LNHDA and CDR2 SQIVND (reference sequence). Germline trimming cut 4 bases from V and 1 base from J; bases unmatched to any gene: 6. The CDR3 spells CASSRQGIGNTEAFF. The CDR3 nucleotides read TGTGCCAGTAGTAGACAGGGAATCGGGAACACTGAAGCTTTCTTT.

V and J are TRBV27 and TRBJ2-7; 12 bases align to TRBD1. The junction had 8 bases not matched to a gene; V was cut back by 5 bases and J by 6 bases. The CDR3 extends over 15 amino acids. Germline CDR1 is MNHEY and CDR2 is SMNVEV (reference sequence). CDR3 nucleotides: TGTGCCAGCAGTCGCCAGGGACAGGGGGCGTTCGAGCAGTACTTC. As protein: CASSRQGQGAFEQYF.

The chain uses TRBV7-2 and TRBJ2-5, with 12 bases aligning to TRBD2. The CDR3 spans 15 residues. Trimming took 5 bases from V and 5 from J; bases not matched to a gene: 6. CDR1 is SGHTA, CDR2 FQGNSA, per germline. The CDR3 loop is CASSPGLAGRETQYF. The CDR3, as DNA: TGTGCCAGCAGCCCCGGACTAGCGGGAAGGGAGACCCAGTACTTC.

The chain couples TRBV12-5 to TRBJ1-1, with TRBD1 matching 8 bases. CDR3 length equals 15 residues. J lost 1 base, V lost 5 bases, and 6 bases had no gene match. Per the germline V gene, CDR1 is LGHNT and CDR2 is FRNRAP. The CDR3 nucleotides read TGTGCTAGTGGTCGCGACAGGGGTACGAACACTGAAGCTTTCTTT. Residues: CASGRDRGTNTEAFF.

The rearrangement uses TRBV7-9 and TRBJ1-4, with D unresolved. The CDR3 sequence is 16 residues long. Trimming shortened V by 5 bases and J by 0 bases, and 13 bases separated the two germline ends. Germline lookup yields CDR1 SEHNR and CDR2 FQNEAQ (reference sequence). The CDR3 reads CASSPGEASTNEKLFF. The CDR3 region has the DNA TGTGCCAGCAGCCCCGGGGAGGCATCAACTAATGAAAAACTGTTTTTT. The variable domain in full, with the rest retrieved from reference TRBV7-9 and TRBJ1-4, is DTGVSQNPRHKITKRGQNVTFRCDPISEHNRLYWYRQTLGQGPEFLTYFQNEAQLEKSRLLSDRFSAERPKGSFSTLEIQRTEQGDSAMYLCASSPGEASTNEKLFFGSGTQLSVL.

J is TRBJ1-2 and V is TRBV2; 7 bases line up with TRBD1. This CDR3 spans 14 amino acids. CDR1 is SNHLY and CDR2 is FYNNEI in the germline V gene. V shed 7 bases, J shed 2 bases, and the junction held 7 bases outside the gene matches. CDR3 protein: CASTSRTGNYGYTF. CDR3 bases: TGTGCCAGCACGAGTCGGACAGGAAACTATGGCTACACCTTC.

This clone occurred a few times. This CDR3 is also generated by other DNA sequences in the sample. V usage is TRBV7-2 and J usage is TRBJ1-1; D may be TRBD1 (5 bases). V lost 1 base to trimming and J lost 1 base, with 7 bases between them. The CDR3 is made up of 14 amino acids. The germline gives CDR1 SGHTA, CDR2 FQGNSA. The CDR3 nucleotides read TGTGCCAGCAGCTTAGGCACAGGGAACACTGAAGCTTTCTTT. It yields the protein CASSLGTGNTEAFF.

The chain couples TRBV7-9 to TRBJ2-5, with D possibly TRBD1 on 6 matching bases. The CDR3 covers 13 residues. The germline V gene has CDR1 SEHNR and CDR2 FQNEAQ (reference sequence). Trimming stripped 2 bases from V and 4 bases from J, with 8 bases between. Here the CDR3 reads CASSLQGRETQYF. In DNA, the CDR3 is TGTGCCAGCAGCTTACAGGGGAGAGAGACCCAGTACTTC.

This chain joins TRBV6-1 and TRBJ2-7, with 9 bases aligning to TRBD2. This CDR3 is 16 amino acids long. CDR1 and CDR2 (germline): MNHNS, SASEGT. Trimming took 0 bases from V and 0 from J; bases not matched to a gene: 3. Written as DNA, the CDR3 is TGTGCCAGCAGTGAAGCGCTTAGCGGGAGCTCCTACGAGCAGTACTTC. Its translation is CASSEALSGSSYEQYF.

The CDR3 spells CASSLRTGRGNSGNTIYF. The CDR3 DNA reads TGTGCCAGCAGCTTGCGGACAGGCCGTGGTAATTCTGGAAACACCATATATTTT. The chain joins TRBV7-9 to TRBJ1-3, with TRBD1 matching over 7 bases. The junction had 12 bases not matched to a gene; V was cut back by 3 bases and J by 1 base. Germline CDR1 reads SEHNR; CDR2 reads FQNEAQ (reference sequence). The CDR3 has 18 amino acids.

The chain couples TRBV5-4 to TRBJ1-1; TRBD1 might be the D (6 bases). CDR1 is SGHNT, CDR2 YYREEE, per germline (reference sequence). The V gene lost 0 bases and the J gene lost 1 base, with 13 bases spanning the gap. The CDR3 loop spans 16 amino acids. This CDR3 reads CASSLVAGAANTEAFF. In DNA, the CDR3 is TGTGCCAGCAGCTTGGTGGCAGGGGCGGCGAACACTGAAGCTTTCTTT. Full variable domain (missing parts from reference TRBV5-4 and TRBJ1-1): ETGVTQSPTHLIKTRGQQVTLRCSSQSGHNTVSWYQQALGQGPQFIFQYYREEENGRGNFPPRFSGLQFPNYSSELNVNALELDDSALYLCASSLVAGAANTEAFFGQGTRLTVV.

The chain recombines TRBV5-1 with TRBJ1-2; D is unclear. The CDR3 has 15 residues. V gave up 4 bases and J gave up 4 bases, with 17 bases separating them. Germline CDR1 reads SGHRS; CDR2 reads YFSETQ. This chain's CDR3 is CASSDDTGYLYGYTF. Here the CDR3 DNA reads TGCGCCAGCAGCGATGACACCGGATACCTCTATGGCTACACCTTC.

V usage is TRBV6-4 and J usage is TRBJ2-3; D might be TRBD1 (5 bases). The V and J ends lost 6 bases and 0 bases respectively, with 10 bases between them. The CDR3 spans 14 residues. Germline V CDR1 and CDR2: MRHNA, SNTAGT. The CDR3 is CASSPGYSTDTQYF. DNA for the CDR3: TGTGCCAGCAGCCCAGGGTATAGCACAGATACGCAGTATTTT.

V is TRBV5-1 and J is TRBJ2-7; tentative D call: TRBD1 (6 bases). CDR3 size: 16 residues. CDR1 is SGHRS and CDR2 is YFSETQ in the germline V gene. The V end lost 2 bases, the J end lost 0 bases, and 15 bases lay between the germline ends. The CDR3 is CASSLYRVQDSYEQYF. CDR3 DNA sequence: TGCGCCAGCAGCTTATACAGGGTCCAGGACTCCTACGAGCAGTACTTC.

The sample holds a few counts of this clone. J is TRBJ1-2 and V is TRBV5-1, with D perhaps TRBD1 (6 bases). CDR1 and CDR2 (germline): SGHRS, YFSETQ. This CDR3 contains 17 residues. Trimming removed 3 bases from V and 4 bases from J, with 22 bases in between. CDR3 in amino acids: CASSSGGGRPPSYGYTF. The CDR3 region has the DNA TGCGCCAGCAGCTCGGGGGGGGGCAGGCCACCATCCTATGGCTACACCTTC.

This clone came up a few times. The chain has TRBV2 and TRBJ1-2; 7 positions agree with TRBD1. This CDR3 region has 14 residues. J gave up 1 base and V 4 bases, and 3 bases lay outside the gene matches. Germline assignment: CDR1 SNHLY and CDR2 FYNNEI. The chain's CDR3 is CASSAGQSNYGYTF. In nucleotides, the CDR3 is TGTGCCAGCAGTGCGGGACAGAGTAACTATGGCTACACCTTC. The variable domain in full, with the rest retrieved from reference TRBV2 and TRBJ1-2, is EPEVTQTPSHQVTQMGQEVILRCVPISNHLYFYWYRQILGQKVEFLVSFYNNEISEKSEIFDDQFSVERPDGSNFTLKIRSTKLEDSAMYFCASSAGQSNYGYTFGSGTRLTVV.

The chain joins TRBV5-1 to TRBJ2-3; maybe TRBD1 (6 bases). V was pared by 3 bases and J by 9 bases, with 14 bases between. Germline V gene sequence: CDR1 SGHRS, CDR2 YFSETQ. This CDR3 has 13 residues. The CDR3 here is CASSSPDSQTQYF. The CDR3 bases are TGCGCCAGCAGCTCCCCGGACAGTCAGACGCAGTATTTT.

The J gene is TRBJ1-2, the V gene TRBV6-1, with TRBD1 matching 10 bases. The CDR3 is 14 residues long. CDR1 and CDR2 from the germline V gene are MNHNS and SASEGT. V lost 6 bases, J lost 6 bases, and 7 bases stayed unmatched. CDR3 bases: TGTGCCAGCAGGACTGGACAGGGGGTAGATGGCTACACCTTC. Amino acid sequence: CASRTGQGVDGYTF.

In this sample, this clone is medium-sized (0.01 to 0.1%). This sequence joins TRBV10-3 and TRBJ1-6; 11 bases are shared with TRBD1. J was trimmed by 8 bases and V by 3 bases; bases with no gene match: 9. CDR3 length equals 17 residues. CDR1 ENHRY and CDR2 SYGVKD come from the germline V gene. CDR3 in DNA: TGTGCCATCAGTGATGCCGGGACAGGGGGGCCTTATTCACCCCTCCACTTT. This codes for CAISDAGTGGPYSPLHF.